The clone carrying this TCR beta chain was found a few times. Its antigen is not known. The data belong to a study of identical twins. Each CDR3 protein is one row after TCRdb ran MiXCR on the 5' RACE reads. The sample shows 500,000 or so distinct CDR3 sequences, 20% to 25% of them seen only once. Study outcomes and limitations: For cord blood, abundant beta clonotypes had fewer insertions, unlike memory repertoires, which showed none.

This sample was shared with a second study, whose subject was T cells expressing NK-cell markers. That report adds: It remained uncertain whether the expanded NKG2C+ T cell clones were specific for HCMV antigens.

The sequenced sample was CD4+ T cells sorted from blood. This TCR was sampled from a young woman in good health.

The CDR3: CSARDGRIQEQYF. CDR3 nucleotide sequence: TGCAGTGCTAGGGACGGCCGGATTCAGGAGCAGTACTTC. This chain links TRBV20-1 with TRBJ2-7; D is undetermined. V shed 3 bases and J shed 7 bases, with 16 bases lying between them. This CDR3 contains 13 residues. From germline, CDR1 is DFQATT and CDR2 SNEGSKA (reference sequence).